Sequencing of this T cell receptor (beta chain) was carried out in a study of cytomegalovirus exposure and HLA in healthy donors. CDR1 is SGDLS, CDR2 YYNGEE, per germline. CDR3 length equals 16 residues. After removal of 0 bases from V and 3 bases from J, the junction contained 3 bases not matched to a gene. PCR used 60 Vbeta primers and 13 Jbeta primers. The assay was immunoSEQ multiplex PCR, and TCRdb's table has in-frame clones only and misses some. The data show fewer than 200,000 clones, approximately 75% seen once. The sequencing sample was made of PBMCs. The clonotype originates from a man in his thirties or forties in good health and CMV-seropositive. This chain connects TRBV9 to TRBJ2-6, with 7 bases fitting TRBD2. Written as DNA, the CDR3 is TGTGCCAGCAGCGTAGAGTCGGGGGGTGGGGCCAACGTCCTGACTTTC. Translation gives CASSVESGGGANVLTF.